This T cell receptor beta chain originates from a study of T cells in Graves' hyperthyroidism and ophthalmopathy (dated by TCRdb to the late 2010s). Background for the entire study: Peripheral blood samples were taken at initial diagnosis, before any treatment was given. To identify distinguishing TCR V-J signatures, a discovery cohort of some 100 patients was used, comprising some 43 with Graves' ophthalmopathy and approximately 57 with stable Graves' hyperthyroidism. Prospective prediction of ophthalmopathy was tested in an independent validation cohort consisting of about 20 hyperthyroidism patients and approximately 16 patients who later progressed to ophthalmopathy. The 100 discovery patients were randomly split 7:3 into training and test sets. The study also compared thyroid tissue and blood T-cell repertoires from several Graves' hyperthyroidism patients. After blood sampling, hyperthyroidism patients were treated with methimazole at a starting dose of 30 mg daily, and ophthalmopathy patients were treated with high-dose intravenous methylprednisolone. The paper reports TCR Vbeta CDR3 sequencing of over 130 peripheral blood samples: 43 ophthalmopathy, fewer than 80 hyperthyroidism and some 17 progressor patients. What the work shows at the level of the full study, not this receptor alone: Blood samples also contained most of the expanded thyroid clonotypes (frequency above 0.001), which suggests that blood repertoires may reflect thyroid immune responses. Sample size was not statistically predetermined, and investigators were not blinded to group allocation. In cross-validation, a model built on a 13 V-J signature told ophthalmopathy apart from stable hyperthyroidism with approximately 90% sensitivity and about 81% specificity, and in testing the same model reached 80%/75%. In validation, progression to ophthalmopathy was predicted by the model with 70.59% sensitivity and roughly 76% specificity, a median of approximately 7.1 months before onset.

This clonotype was seen repeatedly, ten times or more. It lacks a known antigen. No much larger clone is present one base from it, and per-base qualities are unavailable. In the ophthalmopathy patients, disease was moderately to severely active, with a Clinical Activity Score of 3 or more, a NOSPECS grade of 4 or more, and a duration of less than 3 months. Any patient with an uncontrolled infection, another autoimmune disease, pregnancy or lactation was excluded. Clinical symptoms, serum thyroxine and TRAb, thyroid ultrasound, and orbital computed tomography formed the basis for the diagnoses. PBMCs were separated from roughly 9.6 ml of fresh peripheral blood using Ficoll-Paque density gradient centrifugation. Total RNA was extracted with Trizol reagent, and quality was checked on an Agilent 2100 Bioanalyzer. Per the germline V gene, MNHNS is the CDR1 and SASEGT is the CDR2. At the junction V is shortened by 4 bases and J by 6 bases, with 10 bases in between. Including the terminal cysteine and phenylalanine, the CDR3 comprises 13 residues. The entry retains the CDR3 DNA only, 39 bases that are in frame from base 1.

Amplification of TCR beta CDR3 regions was carried out from RNA transcripts. The TCR CDR3 was subjected to a first round of RT-PCR using the HTBI primer set and the Qiagen OneStep RT-PCR kit. A second multiplex PCR round built the libraries, followed by size selection and purification. Libraries were sequenced paired-end with 100 bp reads on an Illumina HiSeq2000. As for the original processing: SOAPnuke was used to process the raw data, removing reads that contained adapters or uncalled bases, had a mean Phred below 15, or lacked an exact match to the constant primer or identifier. COPE v1.2.5 was used to merge the high-quality paired reads, and each unique nucleotide sequence was defined as a clonotype. Clonotypes were aligned to IMGT TRBV, TRBD and TRBJ reference segments using MiTCR v1.1. Analysis was restricted to V-J combinations with a frequency above 0.0001, which covered roughly 99% of repertoires. The TCS score was defined as F50 (clonal expansion) divided by E x V (chaos), with BLOSUM62-based TCRdist calculated between CDR3 peptides within each V-J. Welch's t-statistics and random forest reduced just over 500 V-J features to 10 to 15, which were used in a naive Bayes classifier (R e1071). TCRdb passed the public sequencing reads through fastp at Q25 and MiXCR, retaining productive beta sequences. One record per CDR3 amino acid sequence lists the most common genes and DNA. Here the V and J calls rest on TCRdb's processing, not on the authors' analysis. Recorded for this sample are more than 500,000 distinct CDR3 sequences; around 16% of them occurred a single time. The ten biggest clones cover approximately 32% of the sample.

This TCR derives from a young woman with Graves' ophthalmopathy. Input material: blood. Recombination joined TRBV6-1 with TRBJ1-5; no D gene can be assigned with confidence. The CDR3 reads CASSGGTLQPQHF. The nucleotide sequence reads as follows: TGTGCCAGCAGTGGGGGAACCCTTCAGCCCCAGCATTTT.